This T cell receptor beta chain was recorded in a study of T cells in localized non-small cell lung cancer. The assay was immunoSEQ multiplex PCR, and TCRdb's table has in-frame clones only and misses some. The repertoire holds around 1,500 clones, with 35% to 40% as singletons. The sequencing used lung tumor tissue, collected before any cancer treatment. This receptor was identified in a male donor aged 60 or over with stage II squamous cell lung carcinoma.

The chain's CDR3 is CASSKLGPSGNTIYF. The CDR3 nucleotides read TGTGCCAGCAGCAAATTAGGTCCTTCTGGAAACACCATATATTTT. This chain connects TRBV9 to TRBJ1-3; D is unclear. CDR3 length: 15 amino acids. Germline CDR1 is SGDLS and CDR2 is YYNGEE. Trimming shortened V by 4 bases and J by 1 base, and 12 bases separated the two germline ends.